Presented here are 32 T cell receptor beta chains from one specimen sequenced in a study of spatial heterogeneity in lung cancer. These TCRs' antigens remain unknown. Study-level findings and limits: The study found that expanded intratumoral alpha and beta TCR counts tracked tumor mutation counts.

The time point: sample taken at primary tumor resection. TCRdb itself ran the 5' RACE reads through MiXCR, one entry per CDR3 protein. The profile shows 1,500 to 2,000 distinct CDR3 sequences, almost 8.5% of them singletons. The starting material was lung tumor tissue, obtained at surgery. All receptors come from a male donor with early-stage non-small cell lung cancer.

This clonotype is labeled medium-sized. This chain joins TRBV11-2 and TRBJ2-5, with 7 nucleotides matching TRBD1. J was trimmed by 4 bases and V by 5 bases; bases with no gene match: 7. The CDR3 runs to 14 residues. CDR1 SGHAT and CDR2 FQNNGV come from the germline V gene. The CDR3 DNA reads TGTGCCAGCAGCAAGACAGGGATCGGAGAGACCCAGTACTTC. This translates into CASSKTGIGETQYF.

Relative to its sample, this clonotype is medium-sized. The CDR3 region is CASTRRAGLNEQFF. DNA of the CDR3: TGTGCCAGCACCCGACGCGCCGGGTTGAATGAGCAGTTCTTC. The chain employs TRBV6-2 or TRBV6-3 and TRBJ2-1; D is undetermined. Germline V gene sequence: CDR1 MNHEY, CDR2 SVGEGT. V was cut by 7 bases and J by 7 bases, with 17 bases left in between. The CDR3 spans 14 residues.

By share of the sample, this clonotype is medium-sized. The V call is TRBV18, the J call TRBJ1-6, with TRBD1 matching 7 bases. The germline V gene has CDR1 KGHSH and CDR2 LQKENI. The V gene end was trimmed by 6 bases and the J gene end by 7 bases; junction bases not matched to a gene: 6. The CDR3 sequence is 14 residues long. The DNA of the CDR3 is TGTGCCAGCTCGTCCGGGACAGAGAATTCACCCCTCCACTTT. Translated: CASSSGTENSPLHF.

In this sample, this clonotype turned up many times. The V gene is TRBV30, the J gene TRBJ2-6, with a tentative D call TRBD2 (5 bases). Germline V lookup: CDR1 GTSNPN, CDR2 SVGIG (reference sequence). Trimming pared 4 bases from V and 1 base from J, leaving 5 bases between. This CDR3 has 13 residues. DNA of the CDR3: TGTGCCTGGACGGGGTCTGGGGCCAACGTCCTGACTTTC. Amino acid sequence: CAWTGSGANVLTF.

The sample holds many counts of this clonotype. This CDR3 is CSATISYNEQFF. The DNA for the CDR3 is TGCAGTGCCACCATTTCCTACAATGAGCAGTTCTTC. The rearrangement links TRBV20-1 to TRBJ2-1; D is unresolved. This CDR3 contains 12 residues. Trimming stripped 6 bases from V and 1 base from J, with 7 bases between. From germline, CDR1 is DFQATT and CDR2 SNEGSKA (reference sequence).

V gene TRBV15 combines with J gene TRBJ2-5, with 10 bases that match TRBD2. Trimming cost V 3 bases and J 3 bases; bases outside gene matches: 4. CDR1 LNHNV and CDR2 YYDKDF come from the germline V gene (reference sequence). This CDR3 comprises 15 residues. The chain's CDR3 is CATSSPLAGKETQYF. CDR3 in DNA: TGTGCCACCAGCAGTCCACTAGCGGGAAAAGAGACCCAGTACTTC. The full variable domain, completed using reference TRBV15 and TRBJ2-5, is DAMVIQNPRYQVTQFGKPVTLSCSQTLNHNVMYWYQQKSSQAPKLLFHYYDKDFNNEADTPDNFQSRRPNTSFCFLDIRSPGLGDTAMYLCATSSPLAGKETQYFGPGTRLLVL.

Many counts were recorded for this clonotype. The chain uses TRBV21-1 and TRBJ2-2; TRBD2, the table's D call, lacks a check against the DNA. TRBV21-1 represents a pseudogene. The CDR3 consists of 20 residues. DNA of the CDR3: TGTGCCAGCACCAAAAATTACCCGGGACTAGCGGGAGGCCAGGGAGGGGAGCTGTTTTTT. This sequence encodes CASTKNYPGLAGGQGGELFF.

This clonotype is medium-sized in the sample. The rearrangement joins TRBV20-1 to TRBJ1-1; D gene ambiguous. Germline lookup yields CDR1 DFQATT and CDR2 SNEGSKA (reference sequence). V was trimmed by 6 bases and J by 7 bases, leaving 15 bases between them. The CDR3 covers 12 residues. The CDR3 region is CSAQRPGVEAFF. The CDR3 region has the DNA TGCAGTGCACAGCGTCCGGGCGTTGAAGCTTTCTTT.

By proportion, this clonotype is large (0.1 to 1%). This chain joins TRBV7-2 and TRBJ1-2; TRBD1 aligns across 10 bases. This CDR3 contains 15 residues. Looked up from germline, CDR1 is SGHTA and CDR2 is FQGNSA. V lost 5 bases and J lost 1; bases outside the gene matches: 4. CDR3 nucleotides: TGTGCCAGCAGCGCGGGACAGGGGCTTAACTATGGCTACACCTTC. Translated, it gives CASSAGQGLNYGYTF.

V usage is TRBV4-3 and J usage is TRBJ1-1, with D perhaps matching TRBD1 (5 bases). Trimming left V 2 bases short and J 1 base short, with 5 bases between. In germline, CDR1 is LGHNA, CDR2 YSLEER. The CDR3 is made up of 13 amino acids. The DNA of the CDR3 is TGCGCCAGCAGCCAAACAGGGAACACTGAAGCTTTCTTT. Translated: CASSQTGNTEAFF.

At least ten counts were recorded for this clonotype. This sequence joins TRBV4-2 and TRBJ2-5; TRBD1 might be the D (5 bases). V lost 4 bases to trimming and J lost 2 bases, with 17 bases between them. The germline V gene has CDR1 LGHNA and CDR2 YNFKEQ. This CDR3 comprises 16 residues. This CDR3 reads CASSRGVQTVQETQYF. DNA for the CDR3: TGTGCCAGCAGCCGCGGAGTTCAGACAGTACAAGAGACCCAGTACTTC.

This clonotype is classed as medium-sized. This chain uses TRBV27 with TRBJ1-3, with TRBD1 as a possible D gene (6 bases). Looked up from germline, CDR1 is MNHEY and CDR2 is SMNVEV (reference sequence). V lost 2 bases and J 3 bases, leaving 8 bases between the germline ends. The CDR3 runs to 14 residues. The CDR3 protein is CASSLRGGGNTIYF. The DNA for the CDR3 is TGTGCCAGCAGTTTAAGAGGGGGTGGAAACACCATATATTTT.

By sample fraction, this clonotype is large. The CDR3 sequence is CASSVTGTGGTEAFF. The CDR3, as DNA: TGTGCCAGCAGCGTAACCGGGACAGGGGGGACTGAAGCTTTCTTT. This chain connects TRBV7-2 to TRBJ1-1, with TRBD1 identical over 11 bases. Per the germline V gene, CDR1 is SGHTA and CDR2 is FQGNSA. CDR3 size: 15 residues. Trimming removed 5 bases from V and 5 bases from J; junction bases left unmatched: 7. The complete variable domain, with remaining parts taken from reference TRBV7-2 and TRBJ1-1, reads GAGVSQSPSNKVTEKGKDVELRCDPISGHTALYWYRQSLGQGLEFLIYFQGNSAPDKSGLPSDRFSAERTGGSVSTLTIQRTQQEDSAVYLCASSVTGTGGTEAFFGQGTRLTVV.

By its share, this clonotype is medium-sized. The V and J genes are TRBV5-1 and TRBJ2-7; a possible D gene is TRBD2 (6 bases). The germline gives CDR1 SGHRS, CDR2 YFSETQ. Trimming cost V 0 bases and J 6 bases, with 13 bases left between them. This CDR3 has 14 residues. The CDR3 nucleotides are TGCGCCAGCAGCTTGGGGGAAGGAGGGCGCGAGCAGTACTTC. Its translation is CASSLGEGGREQYF. The full variable domain, completed using reference TRBV5-1 and TRBJ2-7, is KAGVTQTPRYLIKTRGQQVTLSCSPISGHRSVSWYQQTPGQGLQFLFEYFSETQRNKGNFPGRFSGRQFSNSRSEMNVSTLELGDSALYLCASSLGEGGREQYFGPGTRLTVT.

By its share, this clonotype is large. This chain uses TRBV6-5 with TRBJ1-1, with D possibly TRBD1 on 5 matching bases. The CDR3 length is 15 residues. Germline CDR1 reads MNHEY; CDR2 reads SVGAGI. V shed 3 bases and J shed 2 bases, with 13 bases lying between them. CDR3 region: CASSYPGRKNTEAFF. In DNA form, the CDR3 reads TGTGCCAGCAGTTATCCGGGACGGAAAAACACTGAAGCTTTCTTT.

Relative to its sample, this clonotype is medium-sized. V and J are TRBV12-3 or TRBV12-4 and TRBJ1-2; D uncertain. This CDR3 region has 11 residues. V lost 6 bases and J 3 bases, leaving 5 bases between the germline ends. The CDR3, as DNA: TGTGCCAGCAGATACGACTATGGCTACACCTTC. This sequence encodes CASRYDYGYTF.

Ten or more counts support this clonotype. V usage is TRBV29-1 and J usage is TRBJ2-3, with D uncertain. The CDR3 is 12 residues long. CDR1 SQVTM and CDR2 ANQGSEA come from the germline V gene. The V end lost 7 bases, the J end lost 2 bases, and 10 bases lay between the germline ends. This CDR3 reads CSAETSTDTQYF. In DNA form, the CDR3 reads TGCAGCGCTGAGACATCCACAGATACGCAGTATTTT.

This clonotype appeared many times. The rearrangement links TRBV3-1 to TRBJ2-3, with D unclear. Trimming cost V 7 bases and J 6 bases, with 11 bases left between them. CDR3 length equals 12 residues. Germline V gene data show CDR1 as LGHDT and CDR2 as YNNKEL (reference sequence). The CDR3 coding sequence is TGTGCCAGCAACCTACTTGTTGATACGCAGTATTTT. Encoded protein: CASNLLVDTQYF.

Judged by abundance, this clonotype is medium-sized (0.01 to 0.1%). The chain employs TRBV7-9 and TRBJ2-7; D possibly matches TRBD1 or TRBD2 (6 bases each). The V end lost 5 bases, the J end lost 6 bases, and 17 bases lay between the germline ends. The CDR3 is 14 amino acids. Germline values: CDR1 SEHNR, CDR2 FQNEAQ (reference sequence). The CDR3 DNA follows: TGTGCCAGCAGCCCTCGAGGGGGGACGCTCGAGCAGTACTTC. Translating gives CASSPRGGTLEQYF. Full variable domain (missing parts from reference TRBV7-9 and TRBJ2-7): DTGVSQNPRHKITKRGQNVTFRCDPISEHNRLYWYRQTLGQGPEFLTYFQNEAQLEKSRLLSDRFSAERPKGSFSTLEIQRTEQGDSAMYLCASSPRGGTLEQYFGPGTRLTVT.

V gene TRBV28 combines with J gene TRBJ1-4; TRBD1 matches at 8 bases. From germline, CDR1 is MDHEN and CDR2 SYDVKM. After removal of 2 bases from V and 5 bases from J, the junction contained 7 bases not matched to a gene. The CDR3 loop spans 16 amino acids. The CDR3 DNA reads TGTGCCAGCAGTTTACCCGACAGGGGACAAAATGAAAAACTGTTTTTT. Encoded protein: CASSLPDRGQNEKLFF.

This clonotype is classed as medium-sized. V is TRBV4-3 and J is TRBJ2-7; 10 bases are a match to TRBD1. Germline trimming cut 1 base from V and 5 bases from J; bases unmatched to any gene: 5. The CDR3 sequence is 15 residues long. Germline V gene lookup returns CDR1 LGHNA and CDR2 YSLEER. CDR3 loop: CASSQAGTGVDEQYF. The DNA for the CDR3 is TGCGCCAGCAGCCAAGCCGGGACAGGGGTTGACGAGCAGTACTTC.

This clonotype counts as medium-sized. The rearrangement joins TRBV7-2 to TRBJ2-5, with unresolved D. CDR1 and CDR2 (germline): SGHTA, FQGNSA. There are 14 residues in the CDR3. V lost 7 bases and J lost 3, with 15 bases in between. CDR3: CASNPRATKETQYF. CDR3 sequence (DNA): TGTGCCAGCAACCCTCGGGCTACCAAAGAGACCCAGTACTTC.

This clonotype is medium-sized within its sample. The chain couples TRBV10-3 to TRBJ1-3; TRBD1 matches at 9 bases. Germline loops: CDR1 ENHRY, CDR2 SYGVKD. V was clipped by 7 bases and J by 7 bases; unmatched bases: 5. The CDR3 has 13 amino acids. CDR3 region: CAINGGQGNTIYF. The CDR3 nucleotides read TGTGCCATCAACGGGGGACAGGGCAACACCATATATTTT.

This clonotype was seen a few times. V is TRBV2 and J is TRBJ1-1, with D unclear. The CDR3 runs 14 residues. V was pared by 6 bases and J by 6 bases, with 17 bases between. Germline V gene sequence: CDR1 SNHLY, CDR2 FYNNEI. In nucleotides, the CDR3 is TGTGCCAGCAGCCCCCTCTTAAAAAGGTCTGAAGCTTTCTTT. Amino acid sequence: CASSPLLKRSEAFF.

By sample share, this clonotype is medium-sized. The chain combines TRBV6-1 with TRBJ1-5; D is uncertain. From germline, CDR1 is MNHNS and CDR2 SASEGT. The CDR3 has 14 amino acids. V was trimmed by 2 bases and J by 4 bases, leaving 9 bases between them. CDR3 region: CASSEHYGNQPQHF. The CDR3 coding sequence is TGTGCCAGCAGTGAACATTATGGAAATCAGCCCCAGCATTTT.

Within the sample, this clonotype is medium-sized. The CDR3 DNA reads TGTGCCAGCGGCCATGCACTCAGGACCCGTTATGAAAAACTGTTTTTT. Translated: CASGHALRTRYEKLFF. The chain uses TRBV6-1 and TRBJ1-4; D is unclear. The CDR3 runs 16 residues. V was shortened by 8 bases and J by 6 bases, with 22 bases between the two germline ends. Germline V gene data show CDR1 as MNHNS and CDR2 as SASEGT.

Within the sample, this clonotype is medium-sized. The chain recombines TRBV27 with TRBJ1-2, with a weak D call TRBD1 (5 bases). V was shortened by 2 bases and J by 6 bases, with 10 bases between the two germline ends. Germline assignment: CDR1 MNHEY and CDR2 SMNVEV (reference sequence). The CDR3 length is 13 residues. The CDR3 nucleotides are TGTGCCAGCAGTTTAACAGACAGAAATGGCTACACCTTC. Amino acids: CASSLTDRNGYTF.

The chain uses TRBV7-6 and TRBJ1-1; possible D gene TRBD1, 5 bases. The V and J ends lost 3 bases and 2 bases respectively, with 22 bases between them. CDR1 is SGHVS, CDR2 FNYEAQ, per germline. The CDR3 is 18 amino acids. The CDR3 nucleotides are TGTGCCAGCAGCTTGTCCCCGGCAGGGTGGAGAGTAAACACTGAAGCTTTCTTT. This encodes CASSLSPAGWRVNTEAFF.

A few counts support this clonotype. This rearrangement joins TRBV12-3 or TRBV12-4 to TRBJ1-4; D unresolved. This CDR3 has 13 residues. Trimming removed 3 bases from V and 2 bases from J, with 4 bases in between. The CDR3, as DNA: TGTGCCAGCAGTTTGTTTACTAATGAAAAACTGTTTTTT. Translation gives CASSLFTNEKLFF.

This clonotype is categorized as medium-sized (0.01 to 0.1%). This chain uses TRBV2 with TRBJ2-2; no firm D call. The CDR3 covers 14 residues. Between the trimmed V and J ends, which lost 5 bases and 4 bases, there was a span of 11 bases. Per germline, CDR1 SNHLY and CDR2 FYNNEI. In DNA form, the CDR3 reads TGTGCCAGCAGTTACTTGAAGGGCACCGGGGAGCTGTTTTTT. This gives the protein CASSYLKGTGELFF.

This clonotype counts as medium-sized. The chain couples TRBV5-4 to TRBJ2-5; D could derive from TRBD1 or TRBD2 (5 bases each). This CDR3 has 15 residues. Trimming removed 5 bases at V and 2 bases at J, with 16 bases between. The germline CDR1 and CDR2 sequences are SGHNT and YYREEE (reference sequence). CDR3 sequence: CASSGTPGRQETQYF. The CDR3 nucleotides read TGTGCCAGCAGTGGAACACCGGGACGGCAAGAGACCCAGTACTTC.

This clonotype is labeled medium-sized. J is TRBJ2-3 and V is TRBV7-2; 14 nucleotides match TRBD2. Germline V CDR1 and CDR2: SGHTA, FQGNSA. V was clipped by 5 bases and J by 6 bases; unmatched bases: 13. The CDR3 has 18 residues. CDR3 amino acids: CASSLRGLAGAPADTQYF. CDR3 nucleotide sequence: TGTGCCAGCAGCCTGCGGGGACTAGCGGGGGCCCCCGCGGATACGCAGTATTTT.